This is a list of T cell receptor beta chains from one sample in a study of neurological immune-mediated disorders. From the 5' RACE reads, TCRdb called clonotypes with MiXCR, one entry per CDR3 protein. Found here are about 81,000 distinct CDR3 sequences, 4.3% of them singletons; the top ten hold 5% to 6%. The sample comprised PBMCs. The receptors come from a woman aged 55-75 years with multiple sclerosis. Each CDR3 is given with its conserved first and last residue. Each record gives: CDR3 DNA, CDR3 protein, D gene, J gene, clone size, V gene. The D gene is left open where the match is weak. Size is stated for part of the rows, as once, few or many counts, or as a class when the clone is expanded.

CDR3nt: TGTGCCAGCAGCTCAGGGGGTTCGGAGACCCAGTACTTC; CDR3aa: CASSSGGSETQYF; d_gene: TRBD1; j_gene: TRBJ2-5; abundance: many; v_gene: TRBV12-3/TRBV12-4
CDR3nt: TGCGCCAGCAGCCGAACTAGCGGGGAGATTCCTAGCACAGATACGCAGTATTTT; CDR3aa: CASSRTSGEIPSTDTQYF; d_gene: TRBD2; j_gene: TRBJ2-3; abundance: many; v_gene: TRBV5-1
CDR3nt: TGTGCCAGCTCACCACCGGGCAGGGTAGTTGCCGGGGAGCTGTTTTTT; CDR3aa: CASSPPGRVVAGELFF; d_gene: .; j_gene: TRBJ2-2; abundance: many; v_gene: TRBV18
CDR3nt: TGTGCCAGCAGTGAAGTCCAGACAGGCAGCACAGATACGCAGTATTTT; CDR3aa: CASSEVQTGSTDTQYF; d_gene: .; j_gene: TRBJ2-3; abundance: many; v_gene: TRBV2
CDR3nt: TGCAGTGCCAGATGGCGTCGCAGCGGGGCCCACAGCTCCTACAATGAGCAGTTCTTC; CDR3aa: CSARWRRSGAHSSYNEQFF; d_gene: TRBD2; j_gene: TRBJ2-1; abundance: many; v_gene: TRBV20-1
CDR3nt: TGTGCCAGCAGTTACGTTGCAACTAATGAAAAACTGTTTTTT; CDR3aa: CASSYVATNEKLFF; d_gene: .; j_gene: TRBJ1-4; abundance: many; v_gene: TRBV6-5
CDR3nt: TGCGCCAGCAGCTTGGCCTCGAGTCCCGGGGATACGCAGTATTTT; CDR3aa: CASSLASSPGDTQYF; d_gene: .; j_gene: TRBJ2-3; abundance: many; v_gene: TRBV5-1
CDR3nt: TGTGCCAGCAGCTTGGACACTTGGGAGCAGTTCTTC; CDR3aa: CASSLDTWEQFF; d_gene: .; j_gene: TRBJ2-1; abundance: .; v_gene: TRBV5-4
CDR3nt: TGTGCCAGCAGGGGGACGGCCGAAAAGGCCTACGAGCAGTACTTC; CDR3aa: CASRGTAEKAYEQYF; d_gene: .; j_gene: TRBJ2-7; abundance: .; v_gene: TRBV6-5
CDR3nt: TGCGCCAGCAGCCAACTCGGACTAGCGGGGGGGAAAGCGCAGTTCTTC; CDR3aa: CASSQLGLAGGKAQFF; d_gene: TRBD2; j_gene: TRBJ2-1; abundance: many; v_gene: TRBV4-1
CDR3nt: TGTGCCAGCAGCTTGGGGACAGGTAATAAACACGAGCAGTACTTC; CDR3aa: CASSLGTGNKHEQYF; d_gene: TRBD1; j_gene: TRBJ2-7; abundance: .; v_gene: TRBV7-6
CDR3nt: TGTGCCATCAGTACCCTCGGGGCAGGGCAAGAGACCCAGTACTTC; CDR3aa: CAISTLGAGQETQYF; d_gene: .; j_gene: TRBJ2-5; abundance: many; v_gene: TRBV10-3
CDR3nt: TGTGCCAGCACCGGACAGGTCTATGCAACTAATGAAAAACTGTTTTTT; CDR3aa: CASTGQVYATNEKLFF; d_gene: TRBD1; j_gene: TRBJ1-4; abundance: many; v_gene: TRBV28
CDR3nt: TGTGCCAGCAGTGACTCGGGGCCTCCTCACTATGGCTACACCTTC; CDR3aa: CASSDSGPPHYGYTF; d_gene: .; j_gene: TRBJ1-2; abundance: many; v_gene: TRBV6-5
CDR3nt: TGTGCCAGCAGTTTTCGGGGGGGGAACTACAATGAGCAGTTCTTC; CDR3aa: CASSFRGGNYNEQFF; d_gene: TRBD2; j_gene: TRBJ2-1; abundance: many; v_gene: TRBV27
CDR3nt: TGTGCCAGCAGCTTACAGCAGGGGTCGAACTATGGCTACACCTTC; CDR3aa: CASSLQQGSNYGYTF; d_gene: .; j_gene: TRBJ1-2; abundance: many; v_gene: TRBV7-9
CDR3nt: TGCGCCAGCAGCTTTTACTACGAGCAGTACTTC; CDR3aa: CASSFYYEQYF; d_gene: .; j_gene: TRBJ2-7; abundance: many; v_gene: TRBV5-1
CDR3nt: TGTGCCAGCAGTATGGGGACATCCCAGTTCTTC; CDR3aa: CASSMGTSQFF; d_gene: .; j_gene: TRBJ2-1; abundance: many; v_gene: TRBV28
CDR3nt: TGCAGTGCTAGCGGCGGGTCGCGAGGGTTTTTGAACACTGAAGCTTTCTTT; CDR3aa: CSASGGSRGFLNTEAFF; d_gene: .; j_gene: TRBJ1-1; abundance: many; v_gene: TRBV20-1
CDR3nt: TGTGCCAGCAGTGACGGAGGCCCAGTTACAAGAGAGCAGTTCTTC; CDR3aa: CASSDGGPVTREQFF; d_gene: .; j_gene: TRBJ2-1; abundance: many; v_gene: TRBV25-1
CDR3nt: TGTGCCAGCAGCCCGGGGACAGGGGACACCTATGGCTACACCTTC; CDR3aa: CASSPGTGDTYGYTF; d_gene: TRBD1; j_gene: TRBJ1-2; abundance: many; v_gene: TRBV7-2
CDR3nt: TGCGCCAGCAGCTCAGGCCGGGGATACAATGAGCAGTTCTTC; CDR3aa: CASSSGRGYNEQFF; d_gene: .; j_gene: TRBJ2-1; abundance: many; v_gene: TRBV5-1
CDR3nt: TGCGCCAGCAGCTTATCTACAGGGGCTCTGAACACCATATATTTT; CDR3aa: CASSLSTGALNTIYF; d_gene: TRBD1; j_gene: TRBJ1-3; abundance: many; v_gene: TRBV5-1
CDR3nt: TGCGCCAGCAGCAACAGGGTCGGGGAGACCCAGTACTTC; CDR3aa: CASSNRVGETQYF; d_gene: .; j_gene: TRBJ2-5; abundance: many; v_gene: TRBV5-1